These T cell receptor beta chains were read from a single sample in a study of long-term antiretroviral therapy in people with HIV. TCRdb's table, derived via immunoSEQ multiplex PCR, lists solely in-frame clones and lacks some. Here the sample spans about 16,000 clones, approximately 71% being singletons. The sequencing used unsorted PBMCs, collected 1.5 years before starting antiretroviral therapy. The receptors stem from a woman aged 45-59 years with HIV. Each CDR3 is given with its conserved first and last residue. A D gene is named only where the DNA matches it firmly.

D gene	V gene	J gene	CDR3 protein	CDR3 DNA
TRBD1	TRBV30	TRBJ2-1	CAWEDRAEQFF	TGTGCCTGGGAGGACAGGGCTGAGCAGTTCTTC
NA	TRBV19	TRBJ2-5	CASRDWGAQETQYF	TGTGCCAGTCGAGATTGGGGGGCTCAAGAGACCCAGTACTTC
TRBD2	TRBV30	TRBJ2-5	CACGLAAGGLSGQETQYF	TGTGCCTGTGGACTAGCGGCGGGGGGGCTTTCGGGCCAAGAGACCCAGTACTTC
TRBD2	TRBV4-1	TRBJ2-5	CASSPGLAGGLGQETQYF	TGCGCCAGCAGCCCCGGACTAGCGGGGGGCCTTGGGCAAGAGACCCAGTACTTC
TRBD1	TRBV7-8	TRBJ1-4	CASSAANRGEKLFF	TGTGCCAGCAGCGCAGCGAACAGGGGCGAAAAACTGTTTTTT
TRBD1	TRBV7-6	TRBJ1-5	CASSWKGQDSNQPQHF	TGTGCCAGCAGCTGGAAGGGACAGGATAGCAATCAGCCCCAGCATTTT
NA	TRBV10-3	TRBJ2-3	CAVGGSSTDTQYF	TGTGCCGTCGGGGGCAGTAGCACAGATACGCAGTATTTT
NA	TRBV6-1	TRBJ1-5	CASSDNRASNQPQHF	TGTGCCAGCAGTGATAACAGGGCTAGCAATCAGCCCCAGCATTTT
NA	TRBV5-1	TRBJ2-1	CASSLALGLIGNEQFF	TGCGCCAGCAGCTTGGCTCTTGGACTAATTGGCAATGAGCAGTTCTTC
NA	TRBV5-1	TRBJ1-4	CASSVAGEDEKLFF	TGCGCCAGCAGTGTTGCAGGGGAGGATGAAAAACTGTTTTTT